This T cell receptor (beta chain) was profiled in a study of spatial heterogeneity in lung cancer. Study at large: Alpha-chain sequences were detected in numbers that were consistently lower than beta-chain sequences.

This clonotype was found many times. This CDR3 is built from 15 residues. The trim removed 4 bases at V and 5 bases at J, leaving 6 bases unmatched. Germline CDR1 and CDR2: SGDLS and YYNGEE. Unique molecular identifiers tagged every individual TCR cDNA molecule. TCRdb processed the 5' RACE reads anew with MiXCR; each CDR3 protein has one entry. The table has 35,000 to 45,000 distinct CDR3 sequences, less than 6.5% seen once. As for time point: sample taken at primary tumor resection. There were roughly 72 donors, all of them untreated patients with early-stage non-small cell lung cancer. The sequencing here drew on PBMCs, taken at surgery. This TCR derives from a female donor with early-stage non-small cell lung cancer. V and J are TRBV9 and TRBJ2-5, with 12 bases lining up with TRBD1. Written as DNA, the CDR3 is TGTGCCAGCAGCTCCCGGGACAGGGGGCGGGAGACCCAGTACTTC. This sequence encodes CASSSRDRGRETQYF.